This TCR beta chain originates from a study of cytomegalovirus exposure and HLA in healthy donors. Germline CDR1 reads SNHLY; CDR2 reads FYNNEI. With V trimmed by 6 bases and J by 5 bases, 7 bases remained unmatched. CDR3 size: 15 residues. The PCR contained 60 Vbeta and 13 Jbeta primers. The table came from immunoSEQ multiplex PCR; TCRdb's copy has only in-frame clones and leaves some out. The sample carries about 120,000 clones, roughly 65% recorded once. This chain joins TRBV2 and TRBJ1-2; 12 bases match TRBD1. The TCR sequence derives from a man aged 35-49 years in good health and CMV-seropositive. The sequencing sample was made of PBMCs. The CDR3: CASSRDRGLRYGYTF. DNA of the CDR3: TGTGCCAGCAGCCGGGACAGGGGGCTTCGGTATGGCTACACCTTC. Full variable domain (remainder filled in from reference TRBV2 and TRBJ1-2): EPEVTQTPSHQVTQMGQEVILRCVPISNHLYFYWYRQILGQKVEFLVSFYNNEISEKSEIFDDQFSVERPDGSNFTLKIRSTKLEDSAMYFCASSRDRGLRYGYTFGSGTRLTVV.